The entry below gives a single T cell receptor (beta chain) sequence along with its context. Its antigen is currently unknown. Hyperthyroidism patients, all newly diagnosed, had under 2 months' duration and ages of 18 to 65. The sample is drawn from a study of Graves' ophthalmopathy and Graves' hyperthyroidism. Amplifying from RNA transcripts, the study obtained TCR beta CDR3 regions. Following a first-round RT-PCR that used HTBI primers, a second-round multiplex PCR was carried out. TCRdb used MiXCR to reprocess the multiplex PCR reads, holding one entry per CDR3 protein. This sample has roughly 1.1 million distinct CDR3 sequences; about 40% occur once, and the top ten carry around 10%. Regarding the study as a whole: Detected in blood as well were most expanded thyroid clonotypes with frequency above 0.001.

This CDR3 comprises 14 residues. The ends were cut back, 6 bases at V and 0 bases at J, with 14 bases in the middle. Germline V gives CDR1 SQVTM, CDR2 ANQGSEA. The chain has TRBV29-1 and TRBJ1-1; a possible D gene is TRBD1 (6 bases). The clonotype comes from an adult man with Graves' hyperthyroidism. The sequenced sample consisted of peripheral blood or thyroid tissue (not recorded which). CDR3 in amino acids: CSVPPGVMNTEAFF. The CDR3 nucleotides are TGCAGCGTCCCCCCAGGGGTAATGAACACTGAAGCTTTCTTT. Filled out from reference TRBV29-1 and TRBJ1-1, the complete variable domain reads SAVISQKPSRDICQRGTSLTIQCQVDSQVTMMFWYRQQPGQSLTLIATANQGSEATYESGFVIDKFPISRPNLTFSTLTVSNMSPEDSSIYLCSVPPGVMNTEAFFGQGTRLTVV.